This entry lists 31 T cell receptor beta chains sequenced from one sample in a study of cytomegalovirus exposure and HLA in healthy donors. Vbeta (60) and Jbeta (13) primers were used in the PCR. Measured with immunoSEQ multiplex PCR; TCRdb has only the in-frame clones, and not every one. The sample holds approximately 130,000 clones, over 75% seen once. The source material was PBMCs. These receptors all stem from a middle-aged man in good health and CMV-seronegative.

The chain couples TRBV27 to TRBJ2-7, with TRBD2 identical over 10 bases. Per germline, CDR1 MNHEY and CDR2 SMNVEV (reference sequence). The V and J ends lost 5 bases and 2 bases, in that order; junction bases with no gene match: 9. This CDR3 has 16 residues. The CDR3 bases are TGTGCCAGCAGTGACCTCCTAGCGGGAGTCCCCTACGAGCAGTACTTC. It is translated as CASSDLLAGVPYEQYF.

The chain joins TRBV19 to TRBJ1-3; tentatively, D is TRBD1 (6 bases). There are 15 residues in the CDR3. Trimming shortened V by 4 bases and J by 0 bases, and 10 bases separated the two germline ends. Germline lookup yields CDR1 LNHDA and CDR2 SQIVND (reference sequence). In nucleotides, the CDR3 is TGTGCCAGTAGTACTTCAGGGGTCTCTGGAAACACCATATATTTT. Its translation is CASSTSGVSGNTIYF.

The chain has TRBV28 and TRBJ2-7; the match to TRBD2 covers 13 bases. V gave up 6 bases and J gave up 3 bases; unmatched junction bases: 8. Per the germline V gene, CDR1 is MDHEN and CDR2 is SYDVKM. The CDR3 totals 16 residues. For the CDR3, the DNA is TGTGCCAGCAGGCCGACTAGCGGGAGGTCGCGCTACGAGCAGTACTTC. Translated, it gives CASRPTSGRSRYEQYF.

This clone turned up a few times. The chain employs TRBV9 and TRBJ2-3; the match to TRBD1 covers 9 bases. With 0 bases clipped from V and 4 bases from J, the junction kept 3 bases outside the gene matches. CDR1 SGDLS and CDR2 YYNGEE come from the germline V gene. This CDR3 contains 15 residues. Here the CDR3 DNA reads TGTGCCAGCAGCGTAGTGGACAGGGGCCCAGATACGCAGTATTTT. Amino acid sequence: CASSVVDRGPDTQYF.

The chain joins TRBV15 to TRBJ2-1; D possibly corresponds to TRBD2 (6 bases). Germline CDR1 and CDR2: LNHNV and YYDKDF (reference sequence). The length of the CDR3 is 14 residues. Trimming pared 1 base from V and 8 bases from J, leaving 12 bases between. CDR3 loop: CATSRVGTPHEQFF. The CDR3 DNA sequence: TGTGCCACCAGCAGAGTTGGGACTCCCCATGAGCAGTTCTTC.

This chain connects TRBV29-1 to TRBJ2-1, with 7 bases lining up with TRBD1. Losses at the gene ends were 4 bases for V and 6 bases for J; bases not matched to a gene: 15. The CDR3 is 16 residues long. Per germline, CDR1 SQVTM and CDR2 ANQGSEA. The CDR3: CSVGVVLGTVLNEQFF. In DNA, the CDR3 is TGCAGCGTTGGAGTAGTTTTAGGGACAGTACTCAATGAGCAGTTCTTC.

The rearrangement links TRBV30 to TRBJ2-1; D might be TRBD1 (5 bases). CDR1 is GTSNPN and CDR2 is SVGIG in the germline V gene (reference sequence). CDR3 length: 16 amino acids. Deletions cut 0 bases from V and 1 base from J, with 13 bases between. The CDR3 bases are TGTGCCTGGAGTGTACCTGGACACCCATCCTACAATGAGCAGTTCTTC. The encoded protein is CAWSVPGHPSYNEQFF.

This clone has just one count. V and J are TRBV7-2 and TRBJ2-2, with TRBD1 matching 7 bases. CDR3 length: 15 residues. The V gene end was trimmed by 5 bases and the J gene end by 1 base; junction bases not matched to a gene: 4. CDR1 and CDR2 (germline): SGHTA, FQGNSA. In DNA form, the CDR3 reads TGTGCCAGCAGCACCCGGACAGGGAACACCGGGGAGCTGTTTTTT. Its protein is CASSTRTGNTGELFF.

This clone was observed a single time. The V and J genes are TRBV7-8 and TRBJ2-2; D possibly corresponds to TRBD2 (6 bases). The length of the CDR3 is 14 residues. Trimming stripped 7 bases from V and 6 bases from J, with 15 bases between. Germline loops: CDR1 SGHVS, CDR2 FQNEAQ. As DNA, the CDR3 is TGTGCCAGCATCCCCTGGGGCGGGGCCGGGGAGCTGTTTTTT. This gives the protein CASIPWGGAGELFF.

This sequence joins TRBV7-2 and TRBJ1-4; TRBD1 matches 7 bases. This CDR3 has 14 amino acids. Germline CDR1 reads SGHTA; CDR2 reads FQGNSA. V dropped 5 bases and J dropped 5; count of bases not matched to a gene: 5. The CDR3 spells CASSRQGGNEKLFF. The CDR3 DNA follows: TGTGCCAGCAGCCGACAGGGTGGGAATGAAAAACTGTTTTTT.

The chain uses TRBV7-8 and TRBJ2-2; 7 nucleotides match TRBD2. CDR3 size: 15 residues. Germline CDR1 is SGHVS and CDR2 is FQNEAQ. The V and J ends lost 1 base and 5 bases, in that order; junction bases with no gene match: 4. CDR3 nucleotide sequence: TGTGCCAGCAGCTTAGGCGGGGGAGGGACCGGGGAGCTGTTTTTT. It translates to CASSLGGGGTGELFF.

The CDR3 here is CASSVASLGTGELFF. In nucleotides, the CDR3 is TGTGCCAGCAGCGTAGCTAGTCTGGGCACCGGGGAGCTGTTTTTT. V usage is TRBV9 and J usage is TRBJ2-2; D unresolved. The CDR3 loop spans 15 amino acids. V lost 0 bases, J lost 4 bases, and 10 bases lay in between. CDR1 SGDLS and CDR2 YYNGEE come from the germline V gene. The entire variable domain, with the rest obtained from reference TRBV9 and TRBJ2-2, is as follows: DSGVTQTPKHLITATGQRVTLRCSPRSGDLSVYWYQQSLDQGLQFLIQYYNGEERAKGNILERFSAQQFPDLHSELNLSSLELGDSALYFCASSVASLGTGELFFGEGSRLTVL.

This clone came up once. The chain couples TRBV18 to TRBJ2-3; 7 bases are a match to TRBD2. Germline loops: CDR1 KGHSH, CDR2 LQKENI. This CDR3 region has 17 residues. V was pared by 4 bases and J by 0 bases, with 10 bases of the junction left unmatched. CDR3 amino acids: CASSRRGGSVSTDTQYF. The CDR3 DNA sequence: TGTGCCAGCTCACGCCGGGGCGGGAGTGTTAGCACAGATACGCAGTATTTT. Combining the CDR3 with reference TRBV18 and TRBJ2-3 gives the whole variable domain NAGVMQNPRHLVRRRGQEARLRCSPMKGHSHVYWYRQLPEEGLKFMVYLQKENIIDESGMPKERFSAEFPKEGPSILRIQQVVRGDSAAYFCASSRRGGSVSTDTQYFGPGTRLTVL.

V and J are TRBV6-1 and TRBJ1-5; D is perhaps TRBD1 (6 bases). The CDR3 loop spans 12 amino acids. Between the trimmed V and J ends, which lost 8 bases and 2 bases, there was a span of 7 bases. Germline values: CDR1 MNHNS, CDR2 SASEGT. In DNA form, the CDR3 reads TGTGCCAGCGGACAGCGCAATCAGCCCCAGCATTTT. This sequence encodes CASGQRNQPQHF.

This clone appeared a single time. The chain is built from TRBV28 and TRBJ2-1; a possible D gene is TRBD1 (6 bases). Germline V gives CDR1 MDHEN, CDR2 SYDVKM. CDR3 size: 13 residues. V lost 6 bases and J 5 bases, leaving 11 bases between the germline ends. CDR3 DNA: TGTGCCAGCAGCCGGACAGCCCACAATGAGCAGTTCTTC. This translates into CASSRTAHNEQFF.

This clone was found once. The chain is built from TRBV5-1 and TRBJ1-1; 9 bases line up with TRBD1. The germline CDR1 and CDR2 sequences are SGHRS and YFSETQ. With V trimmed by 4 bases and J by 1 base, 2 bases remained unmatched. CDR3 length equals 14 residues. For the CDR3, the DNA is TGCGCCAGCAGCGGGGGACAGGGGAACACTGAAGCTTTCTTT. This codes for CASSGGQGNTEAFF.

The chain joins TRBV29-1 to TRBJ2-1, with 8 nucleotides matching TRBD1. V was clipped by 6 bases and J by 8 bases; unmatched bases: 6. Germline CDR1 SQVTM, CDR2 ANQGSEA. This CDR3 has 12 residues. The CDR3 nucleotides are TGCAGCGTAAGGACAGGGACCCATGAGCAGTTCTTC. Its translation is CSVRTGTHEQFF.

This CDR3 is CASSLGQGSGANVLTF. In nucleotides, the CDR3 is TGTGCCAGCAGCTTAGGACAGGGGAGTGGGGCCAACGTCCTGACTTTC. The genes are TRBV7-6 and TRBJ2-6; 8 bases line up with TRBD1. Trimming at V came to 1 base and at J to 3 bases, leaving 2 bases not matched to a gene. The CDR3 runs to 16 residues. From germline, CDR1 is SGHVS and CDR2 FNYEAQ.

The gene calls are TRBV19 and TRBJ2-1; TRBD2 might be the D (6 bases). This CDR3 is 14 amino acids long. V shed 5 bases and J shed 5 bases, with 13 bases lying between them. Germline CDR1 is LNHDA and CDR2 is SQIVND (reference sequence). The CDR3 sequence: CASSSIAVNNEQFF. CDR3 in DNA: TGTGCCAGTAGTTCCATAGCGGTGAACAATGAGCAGTTCTTC.

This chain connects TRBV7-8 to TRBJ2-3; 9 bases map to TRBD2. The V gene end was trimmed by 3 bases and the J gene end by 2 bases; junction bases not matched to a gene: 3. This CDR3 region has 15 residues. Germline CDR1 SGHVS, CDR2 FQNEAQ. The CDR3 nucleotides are TGTGCCAGCAGCTTTCCTAGCGGGAACACAGATACGCAGTATTTT. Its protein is CASSFPSGNTDTQYF.

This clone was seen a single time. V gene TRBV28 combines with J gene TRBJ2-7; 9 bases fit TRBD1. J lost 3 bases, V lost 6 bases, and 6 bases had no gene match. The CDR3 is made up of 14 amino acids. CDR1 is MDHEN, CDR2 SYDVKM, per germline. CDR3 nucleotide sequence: TGTGCCAGCAGAACCGGGACAGGGTACTACGAGCAGTACTTC. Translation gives CASRTGTGYYEQYF.

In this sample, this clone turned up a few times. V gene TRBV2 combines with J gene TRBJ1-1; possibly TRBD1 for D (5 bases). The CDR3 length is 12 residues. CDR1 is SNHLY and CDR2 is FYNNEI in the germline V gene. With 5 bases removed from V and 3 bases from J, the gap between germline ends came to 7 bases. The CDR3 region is CASSWGDTEAFF. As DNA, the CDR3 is TGTGCCAGCAGTTGGGGGGACACTGAAGCTTTCTTT. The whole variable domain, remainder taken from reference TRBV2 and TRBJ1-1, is EPEVTQTPSHQVTQMGQEVILRCVPISNHLYFYWYRQILGQKVEFLVSFYNNEISEKSEIFDDQFSVERPDGSNFTLKIRSTKLEDSAMYFCASSWGDTEAFFGQGTRLTVV.

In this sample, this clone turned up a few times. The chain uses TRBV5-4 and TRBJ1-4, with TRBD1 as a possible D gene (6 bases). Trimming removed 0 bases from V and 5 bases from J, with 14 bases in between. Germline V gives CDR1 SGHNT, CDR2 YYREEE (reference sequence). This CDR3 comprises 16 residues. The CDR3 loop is CASSLGITGSNEKLFF. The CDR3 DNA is TGTGCCAGCAGCTTGGGTATTACAGGGTCAAATGAAAAACTGTTTTTT.

DNA of the CDR3: TGTGCCAGCAGCGAGTATGCGGGGAACACTGAAGCTTTCTTT. Its protein is CASSEYAGNTEAFF. The V and J genes are TRBV9 and TRBJ1-1; no clear D gene. The CDR3 is made up of 14 amino acids. Trimming removed 3 bases at V and 1 base at J, with 10 bases between. Looked up from germline, CDR1 is SGDLS and CDR2 is YYNGEE.

CDR3 amino acids: CSVEHRGQDGYTF. CDR3 bases: TGCAGCGTTGAACACAGGGGGCAAGATGGCTACACCTTC. This chain links TRBV29-1 with TRBJ1-2; 9 bases line up with TRBD1. V lost 2 bases to trimming and J lost 6 bases; unmatched junction nucleotides: 4. This CDR3 is built from 13 residues. From germline, CDR1 is SQVTM and CDR2 ANQGSEA.

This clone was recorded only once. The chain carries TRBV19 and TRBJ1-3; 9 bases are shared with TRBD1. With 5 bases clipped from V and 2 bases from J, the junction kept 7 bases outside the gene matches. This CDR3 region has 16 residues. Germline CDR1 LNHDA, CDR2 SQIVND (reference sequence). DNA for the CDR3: TGTGCCAGTAGTCAACAGGGGGCTAAAGCTGGAAACACCATATATTTT. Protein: CASSQQGAKAGNTIYF.

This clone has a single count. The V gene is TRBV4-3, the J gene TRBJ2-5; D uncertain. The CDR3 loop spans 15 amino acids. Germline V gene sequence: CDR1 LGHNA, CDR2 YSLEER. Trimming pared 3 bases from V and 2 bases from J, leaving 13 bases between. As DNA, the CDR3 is TGCGCCAGCAGCCAGATGACTGGAAGGCAAGAGACCCAGTACTTC. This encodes CASSQMTGRQETQYF.

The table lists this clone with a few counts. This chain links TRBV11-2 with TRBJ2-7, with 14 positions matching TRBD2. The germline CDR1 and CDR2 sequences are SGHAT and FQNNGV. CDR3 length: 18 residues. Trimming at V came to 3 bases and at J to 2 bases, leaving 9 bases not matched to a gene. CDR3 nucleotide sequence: TGTGCCAGCAGCTTGAATCTCGGGACTAGCGGGAGTCCCTACGAGCAGTACTTC. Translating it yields CASSLNLGTSGSPYEQYF.

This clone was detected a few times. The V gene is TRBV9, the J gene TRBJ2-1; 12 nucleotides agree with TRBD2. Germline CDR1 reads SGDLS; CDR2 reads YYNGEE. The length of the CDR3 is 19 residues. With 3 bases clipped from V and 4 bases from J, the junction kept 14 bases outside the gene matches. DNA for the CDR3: TGTGCCAGCAGCGCACTAGCGGGAGGACCTGCGGGACCGTACAATGAGCAGTTCTTC. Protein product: CASSALAGGPAGPYNEQFF.

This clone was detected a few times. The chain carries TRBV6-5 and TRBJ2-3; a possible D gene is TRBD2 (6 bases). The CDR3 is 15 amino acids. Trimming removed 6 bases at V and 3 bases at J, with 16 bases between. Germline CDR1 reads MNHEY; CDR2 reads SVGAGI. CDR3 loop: CASSLGGGGTDTQYF. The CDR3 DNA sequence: TGTGCCAGCAGCCTAGGAGGCGGAGGGACAGATACGCAGTATTTT.

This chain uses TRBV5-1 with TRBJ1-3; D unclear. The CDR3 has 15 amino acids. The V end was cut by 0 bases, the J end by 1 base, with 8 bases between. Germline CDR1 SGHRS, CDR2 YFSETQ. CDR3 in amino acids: CASSLGGGSGNTIYF. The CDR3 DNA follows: TGCGCCAGCAGCTTGGGAGGAGGATCTGGAAACACCATATATTTT.